One sample yielded the 19 T cell receptor beta chains listed below, sequenced in a study of shared clonotypes between healthy human individuals. Only in-frame clones appear in the TCRdb table, and some are missing; sequencing was by immunoSEQ multiplex PCR. The profile shows some 2,000,000 clones, 90% to 95% of them singletons. The sample consisted of naive CD4+ T cells sorted from blood. Subset denoted: CD45RA+ positively selected. Source of these receptors: a young man in good health.

This rearrangement joins TRBV2 to TRBJ2-1; 7 bases agree with TRBD1. Germline CDR1 SNHLY, CDR2 FYNNEI. V lost 10 bases, J lost 6 bases, and 9 bases stayed unmatched. CDR3 size: 13 residues. The CDR3 spells CANSGTVSNEQFF. CDR3 DNA: TGTGCCAACTCTGGGACAGTGAGCAATGAGCAGTTCTTC.

The chain recombines TRBV7-9 with TRBJ1-2, with D uncertain. Trimming pared 3 bases from V and 7 bases from J, leaving 15 bases between. The CDR3 runs 14 residues. The germline gives CDR1 SEHNR, CDR2 FQNEAQ (reference sequence). The CDR3 nucleotides read TGTGCCAGCAGCTTGGCGTCCGGGCAAGCTGGCTACACCTTC. Translated: CASSLASGQAGYTF.

The chain uses TRBV30 and TRBJ2-7; 11 bases map to TRBD2. This CDR3 contains 15 residues. CDR1 and CDR2 (germline): GTSNPN, SVGIG (reference sequence). V was pared by 4 bases and J by 6 bases, with 11 bases of the junction left unmatched. CDR3 protein: CAWNPLAGGRSEQYF. The CDR3 DNA reads as TGTGCCTGGAACCCCCTAGCGGGAGGCCGAAGCGAGCAGTACTTC.

CDR3 sequence reads: CASDLKQGLNQPQHF. In DNA form, the CDR3 reads TGTGCCAGCGATCTCAAACAAGGGCTCAATCAGCCCCAGCATTTT. The chain is built from TRBV19 and TRBJ1-5; D unclear. This CDR3 comprises 15 residues. V lost 9 bases and J 3 bases, leaving 18 bases between the germline ends. Germline CDR1 LNHDA, CDR2 SQIVND (reference sequence).

This rearrangement joins TRBV7-9 to TRBJ2-2, with D unresolved. The germline CDR1 and CDR2 sequences are SEHNR and FQNEAQ (reference sequence). V lost 7 bases to trimming and J lost 5 bases, with 8 bases between them. This CDR3 has 12 amino acids. The CDR3 DNA reads TGTGCCAGCACCCCTCGAACCGGGGAGCTGTTTTTT. It yields the protein CASTPRTGELFF.

The CDR3 here is CASSKDPSGANVLTF. CDR3 coding DNA: TGTGCCAGCAGTAAAGACCCCTCTGGGGCCAACGTCCTGACTTTC. V is TRBV6-5 and J is TRBJ2-6, with D uncertain. The germline V gene has CDR1 MNHEY and CDR2 SVGAGI. This CDR3 contains 15 residues. V lost 5 bases and J lost 0, with 8 bases in between.

The chain carries TRBV5-1 and TRBJ2-5; D gene ambiguous. V gave up 4 bases and J gave up 6 bases, with 7 bases separating them. From germline, CDR1 is SGHRS and CDR2 YFSETQ. CDR3 size: 11 residues. The CDR3 DNA reads as TGCGCCAGCAGCCTGGCAAAGACCCAGTACTTC. Translation: CASSLAKTQYF.

The chain employs TRBV30 and TRBJ1-6; TRBD1 aligns across 11 bases. This CDR3 region has 13 residues. V lost 4 bases, J lost 10 bases, and 3 bases stayed unmatched. CDR1 and CDR2 (germline): GTSNPN, SVGIG (reference sequence). In nucleotides, the CDR3 is TGTGCCTGGACCGGGACAGGGGGATCACCCCTCCACTTT. Its translation is CAWTGTGGSPLHF.

The chain combines TRBV5-1 with TRBJ2-5; D might be TRBD1 or TRBD2, each matching 5 bases. Germline V lookup: CDR1 SGHRS, CDR2 YFSETQ. The V end was cut by 4 bases, the J end by 4 bases, with 17 bases between. There are 15 residues in the CDR3. CDR3 protein: CASSPWGRDGETQYF. Here the CDR3 DNA reads TGCGCCAGCAGCCCCTGGGGACGCGACGGAGAGACCCAGTACTTC.

The rearrangement links TRBV7-2 to TRBJ2-4, with 9 bases lining up with TRBD1. Germline V gene sequence: CDR1 SGHTA, CDR2 FQGNSA. Germline trimming cut 4 bases from V and 10 bases from J; bases unmatched to any gene: 2. The CDR3 runs 12 residues. Written as DNA, the CDR3 is TGTGCCAGCAGCTCCGGGACAGGGATTCAGTACTTC. Amino acid sequence: CASSSGTGIQYF.

The chain combines TRBV2 with TRBJ2-3; 10 bases are a match to TRBD1. There are 14 residues in the CDR3. Germline assignment: CDR1 SNHLY and CDR2 FYNNEI. Trimming removed 6 bases from V and 3 bases from J; junction bases left unmatched: 3. Here the CDR3 DNA reads TGTGCCAGCAGGCGACAGGGGGCTACAGATACGCAGTATTTT. It codes for CASRRQGATDTQYF. Together with reference TRBV2 and TRBJ2-3, the CDR3 gives the full variable domain: EPEVTQTPSHQVTQMGQEVILRCVPISNHLYFYWYRQILGQKVEFLVSFYNNEISEKSEIFDDQFSVERPDGSNFTLKIRSTKLEDSAMYFCASRRQGATDTQYFGPGTRLTVL.

V and J are TRBV15 and TRBJ1-2; D unclear. V was shortened by 7 bases and J by 6 bases, with 18 bases between the two germline ends. Germline V gives CDR1 LNHNV, CDR2 YYDKDF (reference sequence). CDR3 length: 14 residues. The CDR3 DNA reads TGTGCCACCAAGGGTCCCGGATATTCCGATGGCTACACCTTC. This sequence encodes CATKGPGYSDGYTF. The whole variable domain, remainder taken from reference TRBV15 and TRBJ1-2, is DAMVIQNPRYQVTQFGKPVTLSCSQTLNHNVMYWYQQKSSQAPKLLFHYYDKDFNNEADTPDNFQSRRPNTSFCFLDIRSPGLGDTAMYLCATKGPGYSDGYTFGSGTRLTVV.

This clone has ten or more counts. This CDR3 is also generated by other DNA sequences in the sample. The rearrangement uses TRBV30 and TRBJ2-1, with 7 positions matching TRBD1. Germline V gene sequence: CDR1 GTSNPN, CDR2 SVGIG (reference sequence). Trimming removed 0 bases from V and 4 bases from J; junction bases left unmatched: 6. The CDR3 extends over 15 amino acids. The CDR3 bases are TGTGCCTGGAGTGTAGGACAGGCCAGTTACAATGAGCAGTTCTTC. Protein sequence: CAWSVGQASYNEQFF.

This clone was recorded once. V is TRBV6-5 and J is TRBJ1-2; the D gene is possibly TRBD1 (6 bases). With 4 bases removed from V and 8 bases from J, the gap between germline ends came to 17 bases. Germline V gene sequence: CDR1 MNHEY, CDR2 SVGAGI. The CDR3 is made up of 14 amino acids. Here the CDR3 reads CASSSDRSGYGYTF. DNA of the CDR3: TGTGCCAGCAGTTCAGACAGGTCCGGATACGGCTACACCTTC.

This clone has only one observation. The chain employs TRBV11-3 and TRBJ2-5; D is ambiguous. From germline, CDR1 is SGHNT and CDR2 YENEEA. This CDR3 spans 13 amino acids. Trimming stripped 0 bases from V and 3 bases from J, with 5 bases between. This CDR3 reads CASSLDTEETQYF. CDR3 bases: TGTGCCAGCAGCTTAGATACGGAAGAGACCCAGTACTTC.

CDR3 region: CASSSNGRAEETQYF. The CDR3 DNA reads TGTGCCAGCAGCTCGAACGGGAGGGCGGAGGAGACCCAGTACTTC. This chain joins TRBV7-2 and TRBJ2-5, with TRBD2 matching over 8 bases. The germline V gene encodes CDR1 SGHTA and CDR2 FQGNSA. This CDR3 is 15 amino acids long. J was trimmed by 5 bases and V by 4 bases; bases with no gene match: 9.

With respect to this clone: Other nucleotide sequences from this sample produce the same CDR3. The gene calls are TRBV18 and TRBJ1-4; D remains unclear. The CDR3 sequence is 14 residues long. Germline V CDR1 and CDR2: KGHSH, LQKENI. Trimming left V 2 bases short and J 0 bases short, with 4 bases between. The CDR3 reads CASSPDATNEKLFF. In DNA form, the CDR3 reads TGTGCCAGCTCACCAGATGCAACTAATGAAAAACTGTTTTTT.

Turning to this clone: The identical CDR3 is also encoded by other nucleotide sequences in the sample. The chain is built from TRBV7-2 and TRBJ1-5, with unresolved D. V was pared by 3 bases and J by 3 bases, with 3 bases between. CDR3 size: 12 residues. CDR1 is SGHTA and CDR2 is FQGNSA in the germline V gene. CDR3 loop: CASSFYNQPQHF. CDR3 nucleotide sequence: TGTGCCAGCAGCTTCTACAATCAGCCCCAGCATTTT.

With respect to this clone: Other DNA sequences in the sample encode the same CDR3. This chain connects TRBV7-2 to TRBJ2-5; D unresolved. The CDR3 contains 11 residues. The germline CDR1 and CDR2 sequences are SGHTA and FQGNSA. Trimming left V 3 bases short and J 4 bases short, with 3 bases between. CDR3 amino acids: CASSFSETQYF. The CDR3 DNA reads as TGTGCCAGCAGCTTTTCAGAGACCCAGTACTTC.